This paragraph reports one T cell receptor (beta chain). This sample stems from a study of CD8 T cells in Susac syndrome. The healthy controls were matched to patients by age and sex. TEMRA cells were FACS-enriched and CD8+ and CD4+ T cells negatively isolated. Random hexamers served to reverse transcribe roughly 0.45 to 1 ug RNA. An immunoSEQ multiplex PCR amplified TCR beta CDR3 over 54 Vbeta and 13 Jbeta. TCRdb reprocessed the immunoSEQ multiplex PCR reads via MiXCR and lists one record per CDR3 protein. Among under 200,000 distinct CDR3 sequences, around 94% were seen once, and the ten largest hold under 0.15%. Trimming cost V 1 base and J 10 bases, with 11 bases left between them. This CDR3 region has 14 residues. Germline V lookup: CDR1 SGHDN, CDR2 FVKESK.

The V gene is TRBV14, the J gene TRBJ1-6; possibly TRBD1 for D (6 bases). The sample consisted of CD4+ T cells from PBMCs. This TCR came from a human donor in good health. In DNA, the CDR3 is TGTGCCAGCAGCCAAGGCAGGGGCCCCTCACCCCTCCACTTT. Its protein product is CASSQGRGPSPLHF.